One sample yielded the 5 T cell receptor beta chains listed below, sequenced in a study of T cell changes during pregnancy in multiple sclerosis. Here immunoSEQ multiplex PCR was the method, and the copy in TCRdb shows in-frame clones only, minus some. The table lists roughly 80,000 clones, roughly 94% of them singletons. This specimen consisted of peripheral blood, obtained before pregnancy. Receptors originate from a female donor with multiple sclerosis, enrolled in a pregnancy study.

The rearrangement uses TRBV18 and TRBJ2-3, with 13 bases lining up with TRBD2. This CDR3 region has 17 residues. CDR1 and CDR2 from the germline V gene are KGHSH and LQKENI. Losses at the gene ends were 2 bases for V and 1 base for J; bases not matched to a gene: 3. The CDR3 DNA sequence: TGTGCCAGCTCACCAGGGACTAGCGGGATGGGCACAGATACGCAGTATTTT. Its protein product is CASSPGTSGMGTDTQYF.

This CDR3 reads CASRQTGTGLNTEAFF. DNA for the CDR3: TGTGCCAGCAGGCAAACCGGGACAGGGCTGAACACTGAAGCTTTCTTT. The chain is built from TRBV27 and TRBJ1-1, with 9 bases that match TRBD1. Germline CDR1 MNHEY, CDR2 SMNVEV (reference sequence). CDR3 length: 16 residues. The V segment lost 6 bases and the J segment 0 bases; nucleotides outside the gene matches: 8.

The chain is built from TRBV25-1 and TRBJ2-7; 11 nucleotides match TRBD2. In germline, CDR1 is MGHDK, CDR2 SYGVNS. V was pared by 6 bases and J by 3 bases, with 4 bases of the junction left unmatched. The CDR3 has 14 amino acids. The DNA for the CDR3 is TGTGCCAGCAGGACTAGCGGGACGCTCTACGAGCAGTACTTC. Amino acids: CASRTSGTLYEQYF.

This chain connects TRBV6-5 to TRBJ1-4; TRBD1 agrees at 11 bases. This CDR3 region has 15 residues. V gave up 5 bases and J gave up 5 bases; unmatched junction bases: 4. Germline CDR1 reads MNHEY; CDR2 reads SVGAGI. The CDR3 region has the DNA TGTGCCAGCAGTAAGGACAGGGGGCAGAATGAAAAACTGTTTTTT. It is translated as CASSKDRGQNEKLFF.

J is TRBJ2-1 and V is TRBV29-1, with 14 bases identical to TRBD2. Germline V gene sequence: CDR1 SQVTM, CDR2 ANQGSEA. CDR3 length: 13 residues. V lost 6 bases and J lost 9; bases outside the gene matches: 4. DNA of the CDR3: TGCAGCGTCCCGGGACTAGCGGGAGTTGAGCAGTTCTTC. Translation: CSVPGLAGVEQFF.